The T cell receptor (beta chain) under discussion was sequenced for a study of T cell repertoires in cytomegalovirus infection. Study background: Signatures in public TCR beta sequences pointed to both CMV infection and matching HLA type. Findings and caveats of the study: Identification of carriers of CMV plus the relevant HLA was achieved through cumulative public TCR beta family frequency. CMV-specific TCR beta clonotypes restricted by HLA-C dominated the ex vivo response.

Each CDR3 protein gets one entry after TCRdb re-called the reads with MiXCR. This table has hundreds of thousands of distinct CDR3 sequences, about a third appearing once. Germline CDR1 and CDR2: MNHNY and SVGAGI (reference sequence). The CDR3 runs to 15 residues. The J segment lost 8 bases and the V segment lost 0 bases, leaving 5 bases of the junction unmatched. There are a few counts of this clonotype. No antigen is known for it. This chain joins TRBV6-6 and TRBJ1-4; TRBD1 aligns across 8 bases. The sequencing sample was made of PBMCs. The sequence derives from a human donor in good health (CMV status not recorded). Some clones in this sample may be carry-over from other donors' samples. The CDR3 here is CASSYSDRGREKLFF. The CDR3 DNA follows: TGTGCCAGCAGTTACTCAGACAGGGGAAGGGAAAAACTGTTTTTT.